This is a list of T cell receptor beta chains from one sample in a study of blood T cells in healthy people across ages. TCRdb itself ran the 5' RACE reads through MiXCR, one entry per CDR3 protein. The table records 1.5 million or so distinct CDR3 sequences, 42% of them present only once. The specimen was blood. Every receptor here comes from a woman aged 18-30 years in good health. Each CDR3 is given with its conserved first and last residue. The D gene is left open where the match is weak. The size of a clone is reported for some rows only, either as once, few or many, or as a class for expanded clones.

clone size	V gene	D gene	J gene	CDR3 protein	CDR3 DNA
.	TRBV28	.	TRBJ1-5	CASSLPEGGNQPPHF	TGTGCCAGCAGCCTACCGGAGGGAGGCAATCAGCCCCCGCATTTT
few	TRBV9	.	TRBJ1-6	CASSVDPGDNSPLHF	TGTGCCAGCAGCGTAGACCCAGGGGATAATTCACCCCTCCACTTT
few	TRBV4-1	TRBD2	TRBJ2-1	CASSHSTREDEQFF	TGCGCCAGCAGCCACAGTACGCGGGAGGATGAGCAGTTCTTC
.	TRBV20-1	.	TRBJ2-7	CSASGAGETVREQYF	TGCAGTGCTAGCGGGGCGGGTGAAACCGTGCGGGAGCAGTACTTC
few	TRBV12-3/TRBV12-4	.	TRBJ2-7	CASKKGPAGYEQYF	TGTGCCAGCAAGAAGGGTCCAGCGGGCTACGAGCAGTACTTC
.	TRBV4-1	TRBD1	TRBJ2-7	CADSHDQQGALSYEQYF	TGCGCCGACAGCCACGACCAACAGGGGGCTCTCAGCTACGAGCAGTACTTC
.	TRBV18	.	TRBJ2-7	CASSPSFGGEQYF	TGTGCCAGCTCACCAAGCTTTGGGGGCGAGCAGTACTTC
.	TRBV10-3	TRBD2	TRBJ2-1	CAVSERGLAGNNEQFF	TGTGCCGTCAGTGAGCGGGGACTAGCGGGGAACAATGAGCAGTTCTTC
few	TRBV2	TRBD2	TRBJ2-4	CASSEPSGGTYF	TGTGCCAGCAGTGAACCTAGCGGGGGGACGTACTTC
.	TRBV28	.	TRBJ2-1	CTSSLEQGFYNEQFF	TGTACCAGCAGTTTAGAGCAGGGGTTCTACAATGAGCAGTTCTTC
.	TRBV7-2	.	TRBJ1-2	CASSSNLGDGYGYTF	TGTGCCAGCAGCTCGAACCTGGGGGACGGCTATGGCTACACCTTC
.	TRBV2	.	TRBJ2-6	CASGTATSGANVLTF	TGTGCCAGCGGTACAGCAACCTCTGGGGCCAACGTCCTGACTTTC
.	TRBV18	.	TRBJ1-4	CASRPDRNEKLFF	TGTGCCAGCCGCCCGGACCGGAATGAAAAACTGTTTTTT
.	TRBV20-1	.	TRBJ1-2	CSARGGENYGYTF	TGCAGTGCTAGGGGGGGGGAGAACTATGGCTACACCTTC
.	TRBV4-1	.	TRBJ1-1	CASSQVGGGRDNTEAFF	TGCGCCAGCAGCCAAGTCGGCGGTGGCAGAGACAACACTGAAGCTTTCTTT
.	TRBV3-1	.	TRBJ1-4	CASSPTGIYNEKLFF	TGTGCCAGCAGCCCTACAGGGATTTATAATGAAAAACTGTTTTTT
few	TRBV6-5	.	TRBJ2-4	CASSSAENIQYF	TGTGCCAGCAGTTCCGCCGAAAACATTCAGTACTTC
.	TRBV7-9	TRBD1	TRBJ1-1	CASSTSTGATEAFF	TGTGCCAGCAGCACCTCGACAGGGGCCACTGAAGCTTTCTTT
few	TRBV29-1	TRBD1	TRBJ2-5	CSVEILRDRVEETQYF	TGCAGCGTTGAGATTCTTCGGGACAGGGTAGAAGAGACCCAGTACTTC
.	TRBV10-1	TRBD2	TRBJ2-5	CALLESVAGGQETQYF	TGCGCCCTACTCGAGAGCGTAGCGGGGGGCCAAGAGACCCAGTACTTC
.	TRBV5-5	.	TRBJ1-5	CASSLGSWGSGNQPQHF	TGTGCCAGCAGCTTGGGTTCCTGGGGGAGCGGCAATCAGCCCCAGCATTTT
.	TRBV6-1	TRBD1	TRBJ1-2	CASIIGDRTNYGYTF	TGTGCCAGCATAATTGGGGACAGGACTAACTATGGCTACACCTTC
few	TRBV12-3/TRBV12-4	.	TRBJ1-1	CASSPMGVAIEAFF	TGTGCCAGCAGCCCCATGGGGGTTGCCATCGAAGCTTTCTTT
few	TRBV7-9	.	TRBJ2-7	CASSRDTYYEQYF	TGTGCCAGCAGCAGGGACACCTACTACGAGCAGTACTTC
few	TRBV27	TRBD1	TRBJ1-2	CASRALQGTYGYTF	TGTGCCAGCAGAGCCCTACAGGGGACCTATGGCTACACCTTC
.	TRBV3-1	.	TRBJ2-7	CASSPRASNEQYF	TGTGCCAGCAGCCCCAGGGCAAGCAATGAGCAGTACTTC
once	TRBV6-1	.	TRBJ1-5	CASSMSLGENQPQHF	TGTGCCAGCAGTATGAGTCTAGGGGAGAATCAGCCCCAGCATTTT
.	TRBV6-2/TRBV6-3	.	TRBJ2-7	CASRPSTGGGYEQYF	TGTGCCAGCAGACCCTCCACAGGGGGAGGGTACGAGCAGTACTTC
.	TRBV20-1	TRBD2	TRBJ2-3	CSAGLAGSTDTQYF	TGCAGTGCTGGACTAGCGGGGAGCACAGATACGCAGTATTTT
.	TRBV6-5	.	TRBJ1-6	CASSYGQDLNSPLHF	TGTGCCAGCAGTTACGGGCAGGACCTTAATTCACCCCTCCACTTT
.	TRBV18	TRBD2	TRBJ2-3	CASSPPGLAVSTDTQYF	TGTGCCAGCTCACCCCCAGGACTAGCGGTTAGCACAGATACGCAGTATTTT
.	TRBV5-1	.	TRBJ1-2	CTSSLQDAQGYTF	TGCACCAGCAGCTTGCAGGATGCGCAAGGCTACACCTTC
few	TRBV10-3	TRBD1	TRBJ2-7	CAISESGTVSSYEQYF	TGTGCCATCAGTGAGTCCGGGACAGTGAGCTCCTACGAGCAGTACTTC
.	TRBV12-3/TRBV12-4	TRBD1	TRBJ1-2	CASTLGQGVKYGYTF	TGTGCCAGCACCTTGGGACAGGGGGTGAAGTATGGCTACACCTTC
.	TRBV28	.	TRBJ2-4	CASSLSPVRTLKNIQYF	TGTGCCAGCAGTTTATCCCCAGTTAGGACTCTAAAAAACATTCAGTACTTC
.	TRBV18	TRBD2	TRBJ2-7	CASSPPTREQYEQYF	TGTGCCAGCTCACCACCGACGCGGGAGCAGTACGAGCAGTACTTC
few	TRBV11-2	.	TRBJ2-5	CASSLWGTQETQYF	TGTGCCAGCAGCTTATGGGGGACCCAAGAGACCCAGTACTTC
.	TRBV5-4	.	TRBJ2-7	CASRQSGHSYEQYF	TGTGCCAGCAGACAAAGCGGGCACTCCTACGAGCAGTACTTC
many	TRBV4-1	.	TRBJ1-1	CASSLKGGSVMNTEAFF	TGCGCCAGCAGCCTTAAAGGGGGGTCCGTTATGAACACTGAAGCTTTCTTT
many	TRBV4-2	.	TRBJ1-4	CASSQVEGQNEKLFF	TGTGCCAGCAGCCAAGTCGAAGGACAAAATGAAAAACTGTTTTTT
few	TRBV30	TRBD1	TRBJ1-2	CAWNVGQANYGYTF	TGTGCCTGGAATGTTGGACAGGCTAACTATGGCTACACCTTC
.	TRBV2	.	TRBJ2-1	CASRNRDFYNEQFF	TGTGCCAGCAGGAATCGGGACTTTTACAATGAGCAGTTCTTC
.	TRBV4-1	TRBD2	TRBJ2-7	CASSIDGLAGGRSYNEQYF	TGCGCCAGCAGCATAGACGGACTAGCGGGAGGGCGTTCCTACAATGAGCAGTACTTC
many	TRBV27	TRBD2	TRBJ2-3	CASSSPSGRWTDTQYF	TGTGCCAGCAGTTCACCTAGCGGGAGATGGACAGATACGCAGTATTTT
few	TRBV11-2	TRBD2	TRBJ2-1	CASTLLAGYNEQFF	TGTGCCAGCACCCTCCTAGCGGGCTACAATGAGCAGTTCTTC
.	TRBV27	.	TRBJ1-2	CASSPQLLGGHGYTF	TGTGCCAGCAGTCCCCAATTATTGGGGGGCCATGGCTACACCTTC
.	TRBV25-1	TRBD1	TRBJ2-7	CASSEYYRGHEQYF	TGTGCCAGCAGTGAATACTACAGGGGCCACGAGCAGTACTTC
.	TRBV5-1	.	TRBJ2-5	CASSPWGRSNEQYF	TGCGCCAGCAGCCCCTGGGGTAGGAGCAATGAGCAGTACTTC
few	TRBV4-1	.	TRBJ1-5	CASSQKESGQPQHF	TGCGCCAGCAGCCAAAAGGAGTCTGGTCAGCCCCAGCATTTT
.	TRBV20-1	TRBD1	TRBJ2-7	CSAGQGANEQYF	TGCAGTGCTGGACAGGGGGCCAACGAGCAGTACTTC
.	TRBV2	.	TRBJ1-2	CASSELKGFGYTF	TGTGCCAGCAGTGAATTGAAGGGTTTTGGCTACACCTTC
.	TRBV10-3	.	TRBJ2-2	CAIKATKNTGELFF	TGTGCCATCAAGGCGACAAAGAACACCGGGGAGCTGTTTTTT
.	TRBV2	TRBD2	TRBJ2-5	CASNLAGETQYF	TGTGCCAGCAACCTAGCGGGGGAGACCCAGTACTTC
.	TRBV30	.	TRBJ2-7	CAWSVLSGLEQYF	TGTGCCTGGAGTGTACTTTCTGGGCTCGAGCAGTACTTC
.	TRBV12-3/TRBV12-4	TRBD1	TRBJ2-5	CASTAGQGAETQYF	TGTGCCAGCACCGCGGGACAGGGGGCAGAGACCCAGTACTTC
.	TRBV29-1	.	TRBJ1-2	CSVPTGQINYGYTF	TGCAGCGTTCCTACGGGGCAGATAAACTATGGCTACACCTTC
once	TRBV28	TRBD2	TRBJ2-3	CASSQLAAPKADTQYF	TGTGCCAGCAGTCAACTAGCGGCGCCTAAAGCAGATACGCAGTATTTT
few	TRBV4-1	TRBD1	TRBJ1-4	CASSQPGQGHEKLFF	TGCGCCAGCAGCCAACCGGGACAGGGTCATGAAAAACTGTTTTTT
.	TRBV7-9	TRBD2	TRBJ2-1	CAFHQLAVEQFF	TGTGCCTTCCACCAACTAGCGGTTGAGCAGTTCTTC
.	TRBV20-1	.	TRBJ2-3	CSARDSGLPDTQYF	TGCAGTGCTAGAGATTCCGGGTTGCCAGATACGCAGTATTTT